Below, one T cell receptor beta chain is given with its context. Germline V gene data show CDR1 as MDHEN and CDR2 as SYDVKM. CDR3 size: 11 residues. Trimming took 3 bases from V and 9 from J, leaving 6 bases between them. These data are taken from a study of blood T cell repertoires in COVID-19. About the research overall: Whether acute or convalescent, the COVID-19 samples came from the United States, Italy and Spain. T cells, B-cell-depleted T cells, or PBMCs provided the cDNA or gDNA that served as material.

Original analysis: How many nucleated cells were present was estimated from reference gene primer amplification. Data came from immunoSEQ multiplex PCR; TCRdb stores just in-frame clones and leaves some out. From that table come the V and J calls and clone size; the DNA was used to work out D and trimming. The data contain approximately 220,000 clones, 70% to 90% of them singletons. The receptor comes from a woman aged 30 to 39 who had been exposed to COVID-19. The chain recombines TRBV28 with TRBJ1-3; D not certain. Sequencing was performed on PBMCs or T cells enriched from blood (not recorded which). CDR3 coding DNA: TGTGCCAGCAGTTTCCGGAGCACCATATATTTT. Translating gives CASSFRSTIYF.